This paragraph covers one TCR beta chain sequence. Only a few counts were recorded for this clonotype. The target of this receptor is not known. There are no base qualities to consult, and no much larger clone falls within one base. A distance of 9 bases separates the germline ends of V and J, which lose 2 bases and 8 bases respectively. CDR1 is given as SGHDN and CDR2 as FVKESK, both from the germline V gene. The CDR3 measures 12 amino acids from cysteine to phenylalanine. CDR3 DNA is the only sequence kept; it has 36 bases, read in frame from the first base. The listed sequencing device is Illumina HiSeq 2500. TCR beta libraries were prepared by quantitative 5'-RACE with molecular barcodes. For the original study's pipeline: A new computational method based on a probabilistic model of VDJ rearrangement was used to identify disease-linked TCR variants. The raw public reads went through TCRdb reprocessing: fastp at Q25, MiXCR clone calling, in-frame beta chains kept. Rows with one shared CDR3 protein collapse into an entry with the most common genes and DNA. TCRdb, not the original authors, processed these V and J calls. The sample table records some 130,000 distinct CDR3 sequences; roughly 15% of these occur just once. The top ten hold 3% of the sample.

This specimen comes from a study of CD8 T cells in ankylosing spondylitis (dated by TCRdb to about 2017). Context from the whole study: The study profiled T cell receptor beta repertoires in healthy donors and ankylosing spondylitis patients to find disease-linked TCR variants. The full study cohort comprised 25 ankylosing spondylitis patients and over a hundred healthy donors. Samples of peripheral blood were taken, and for ankylosing spondylitis patients, synovial fluid was collected as well. Overall study results and their limits: The disease-linked clones were reported to be significantly enriched in matched synovial fluid samples from ankylosing spondylitis patients. Blood from ankylosing spondylitis patients appeared to be characterized by a TCR beta motif made up of several highly homologous amino acid variants. A CD8+ phenotype was shown by the disease-linked clones, which were found at relatively low frequencies in peripheral blood. Some motif variants had previously been reported in the synovial fluid and blood of reactive arthritis patients, which suggests shared mechanisms of disease initiation.

Sequencing was performed on blood, either unsorted or a sorted T cell fraction (not recorded which). The chain is made from TRBV14 and TRBJ1-2; the D gene is perhaps TRBD1, from 6 matching bases. The TCR comes from a female donor with ankylosing spondylitis or in good health (not recorded which). The CDR3 loop reads CASSQQGFGYTF. The nucleotide sequence is TGTGCCAGCAGCCAACAGGGGTTCGGCTACACCTTC. Reference TRBV14 and TRBJ1-2 genes cover what lies past the CDR3, so the full variable domain is EAGVTQFPSHSVIEKGQTVTLRCDPISGHDNLYWYRRVMGKEIKFLLHFVKESKQDESGMPNNRFLAERTGGTYSTLKVQPAELEDSGVYFCASSQQGFGYTFGSGTRLTVV.